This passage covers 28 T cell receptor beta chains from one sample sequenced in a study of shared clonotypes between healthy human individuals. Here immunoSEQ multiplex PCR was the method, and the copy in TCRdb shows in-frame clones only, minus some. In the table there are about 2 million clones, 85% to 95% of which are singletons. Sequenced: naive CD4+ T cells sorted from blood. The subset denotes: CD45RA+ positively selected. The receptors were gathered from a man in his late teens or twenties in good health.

The DNA for the CDR3 is TGTGCCTGGAGTGACAGGGGTAATCAGCCCCAGCATTTT. Encoded protein: CAWSDRGNQPQHF. The V and J genes are TRBV30 and TRBJ1-5; TRBD1 matches at 7 bases. The germline V gene has CDR1 GTSNPN and CDR2 SVGIG (reference sequence). The length of the CDR3 is 13 residues. Unmatched junction bases numbered 1, after V lost 1 base and J lost 4 bases. The variable domain in full, with the rest retrieved from reference TRBV30 and TRBJ1-5, is SQTIHQWPATLVQPVGSPLSLECTVEGTSNPNLYWYRQAAGRGLQLLFYSVGIGQISSEVPQNLSASRPQDRQFILSSKKLLLSDSGFYLCAWSDRGNQPQHFGDGTRLSIL.

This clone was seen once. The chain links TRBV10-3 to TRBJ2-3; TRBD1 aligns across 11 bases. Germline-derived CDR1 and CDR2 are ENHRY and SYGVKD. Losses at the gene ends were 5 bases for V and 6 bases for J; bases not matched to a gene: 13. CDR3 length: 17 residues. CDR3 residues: CAISSVRGQGVFDTQYF. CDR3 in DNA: TGTGCCATCAGTTCAGTCCGGGGACAGGGGGTTTTTGATACGCAGTATTTT.

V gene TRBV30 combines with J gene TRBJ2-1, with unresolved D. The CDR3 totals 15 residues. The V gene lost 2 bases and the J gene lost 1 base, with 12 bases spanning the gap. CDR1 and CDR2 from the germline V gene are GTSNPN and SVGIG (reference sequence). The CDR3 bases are TGTGCCTGGAGTCGGCGCCGAGGTTCCTACAATGAGCAGTTCTTC. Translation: CAWSRRRGSYNEQFF.

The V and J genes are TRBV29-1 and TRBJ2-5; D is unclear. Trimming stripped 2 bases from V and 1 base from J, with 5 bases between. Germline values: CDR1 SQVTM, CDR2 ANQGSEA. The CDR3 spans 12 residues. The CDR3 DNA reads TGCAGCGTTGAACATACCCAAGAGACCCAGTACTTC. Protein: CSVEHTQETQYF.

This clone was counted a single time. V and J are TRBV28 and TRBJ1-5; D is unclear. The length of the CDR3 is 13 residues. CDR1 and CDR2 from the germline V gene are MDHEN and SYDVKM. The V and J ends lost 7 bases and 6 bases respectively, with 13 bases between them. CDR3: CASKIRGTQPQHF. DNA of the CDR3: TGTGCCAGCAAAATCCGGGGTACTCAGCCCCAGCATTTT.

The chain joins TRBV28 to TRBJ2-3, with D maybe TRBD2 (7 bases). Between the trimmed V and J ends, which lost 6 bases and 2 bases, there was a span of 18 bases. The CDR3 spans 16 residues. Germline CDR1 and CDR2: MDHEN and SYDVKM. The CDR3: CASRMGGAQPTDTQYF. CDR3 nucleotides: TGTGCCAGCAGGATGGGGGGGGCGCAACCCACAGATACGCAGTATTTT.

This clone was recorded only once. CDR3 residues: CASSQFLSGSWSVETQYF. In nucleotides, the CDR3 is TGTGCCAGCAGCCAGTTCTTGTCCGGATCCTGGAGTGTAGAGACCCAGTACTTC. V is TRBV14 and J is TRBJ2-5; D is uncertain. Germline V gene data show CDR1 as SGHDN and CDR2 as FVKESK. V was pared by 3 bases and J by 4 bases, with 24 bases between. The CDR3 extends over 18 amino acids.

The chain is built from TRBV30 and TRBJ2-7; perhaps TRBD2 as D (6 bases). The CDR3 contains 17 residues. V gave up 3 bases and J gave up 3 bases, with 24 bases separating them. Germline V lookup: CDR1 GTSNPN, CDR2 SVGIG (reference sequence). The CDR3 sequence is CAWSGLLLGRPNYEQYF. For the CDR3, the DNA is TGTGCCTGGAGCGGACTTTTGTTGGGGAGGCCCAACTACGAGCAGTACTTC.

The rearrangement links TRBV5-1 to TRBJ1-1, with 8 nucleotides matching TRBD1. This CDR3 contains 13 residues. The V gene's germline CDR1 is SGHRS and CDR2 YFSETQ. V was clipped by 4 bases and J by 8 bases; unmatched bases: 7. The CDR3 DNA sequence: TGCGCCAGCAGCGAAGGACAGGGTTGGGAAGCTTTCTTT. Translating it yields CASSEGQGWEAFF.

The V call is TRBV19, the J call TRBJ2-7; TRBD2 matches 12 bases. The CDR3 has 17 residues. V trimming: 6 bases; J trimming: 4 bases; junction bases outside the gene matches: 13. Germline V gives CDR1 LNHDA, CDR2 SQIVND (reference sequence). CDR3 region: CASSPPTSGSQGYEQYF. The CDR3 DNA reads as TGTGCCAGTAGCCCACCGACTAGCGGGAGCCAAGGGTACGAGCAGTACTTC.

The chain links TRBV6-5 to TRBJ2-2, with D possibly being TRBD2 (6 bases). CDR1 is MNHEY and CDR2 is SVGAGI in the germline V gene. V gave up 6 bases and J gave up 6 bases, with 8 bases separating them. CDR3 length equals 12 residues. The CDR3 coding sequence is TGTGCCAGCAGCGGGGGATCCGGGGAGCTGTTTTTT. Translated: CASSGGSGELFF.

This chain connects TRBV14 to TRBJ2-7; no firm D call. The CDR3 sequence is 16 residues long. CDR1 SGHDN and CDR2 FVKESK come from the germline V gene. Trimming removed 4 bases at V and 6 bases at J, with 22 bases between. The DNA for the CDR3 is TGTGCCAGCAGCCCGAACCCCGTCTTCATTACACTCGAGCAGTACTTC. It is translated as CASSPNPVFITLEQYF.

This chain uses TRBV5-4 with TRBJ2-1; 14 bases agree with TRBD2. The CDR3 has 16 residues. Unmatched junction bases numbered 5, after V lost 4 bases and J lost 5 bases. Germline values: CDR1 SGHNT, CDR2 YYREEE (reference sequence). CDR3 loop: CASSGGGLAGDNEQFF. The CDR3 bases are TGTGCCAGCAGCGGGGGGGGACTAGCGGGAGACAATGAGCAGTTCTTC.

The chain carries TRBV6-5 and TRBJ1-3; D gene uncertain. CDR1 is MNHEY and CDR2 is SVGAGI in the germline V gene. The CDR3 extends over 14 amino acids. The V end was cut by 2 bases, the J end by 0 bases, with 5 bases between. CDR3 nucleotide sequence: TGTGCCAGCAGTTACCCGGGCTCTGGAAACACCATATATTTT. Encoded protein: CASSYPGSGNTIYF.

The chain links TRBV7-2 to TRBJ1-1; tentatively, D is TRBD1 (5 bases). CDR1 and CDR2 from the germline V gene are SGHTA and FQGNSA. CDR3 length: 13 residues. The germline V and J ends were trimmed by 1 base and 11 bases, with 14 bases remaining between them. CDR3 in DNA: TGTGCCAGCAGCTTAGGGGAGGGACCCCGGGCTTTCTTT. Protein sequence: CASSLGEGPRAFF.

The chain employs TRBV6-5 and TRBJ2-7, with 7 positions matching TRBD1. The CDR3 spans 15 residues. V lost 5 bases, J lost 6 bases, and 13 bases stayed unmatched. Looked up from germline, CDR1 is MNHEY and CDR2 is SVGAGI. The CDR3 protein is CASSRGQVNSLEQYF. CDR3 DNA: TGTGCCAGCAGTAGAGGACAGGTAAACTCTCTCGAGCAGTACTTC.

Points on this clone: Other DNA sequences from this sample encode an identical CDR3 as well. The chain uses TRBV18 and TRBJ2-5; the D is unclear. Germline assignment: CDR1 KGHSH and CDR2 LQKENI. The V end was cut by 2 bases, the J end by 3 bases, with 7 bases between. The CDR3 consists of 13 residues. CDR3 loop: CASSPGREETQYF. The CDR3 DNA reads TGTGCCAGCTCACCAGGGCGAGAAGAGACCCAGTACTTC.

The CDR3 nucleotides read TGTGCCAGCAGCTTAGAGCCAACCTACGAGCAGTACTTC. Protein: CASSLEPTYEQYF. The rearrangement joins TRBV7-2 to TRBJ2-7; D is unresolved. CDR1 and CDR2 from the germline V gene are SGHTA and FQGNSA. Trimming pared 1 base from V and 2 bases from J, leaving 6 bases between. The CDR3 is made up of 13 amino acids. Using reference TRBV7-2 and TRBJ2-7 for the parts outside the CDR3, the full variable domain is GAGVSQSPSNKVTEKGKDVELRCDPISGHTALYWYRQSLGQGLEFLIYFQGNSAPDKSGLPSDRFSAERTGGSVSTLTIQRTQQEDSAVYLCASSLEPTYEQYFGPGTRLTVT.

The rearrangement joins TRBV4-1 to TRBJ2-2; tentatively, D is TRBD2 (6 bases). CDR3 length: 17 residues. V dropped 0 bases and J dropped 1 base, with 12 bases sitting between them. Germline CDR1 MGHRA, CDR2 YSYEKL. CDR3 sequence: CASSQEVSGGNTGELFF. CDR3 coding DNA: TGCGCCAGCAGCCAAGAGGTTTCCGGGGGGAACACCGGGGAGCTGTTTTTT.

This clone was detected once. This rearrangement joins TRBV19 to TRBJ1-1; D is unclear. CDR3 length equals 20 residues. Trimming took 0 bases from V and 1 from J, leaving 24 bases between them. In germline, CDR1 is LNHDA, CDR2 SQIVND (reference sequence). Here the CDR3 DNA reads TGTGCCAGTAGTATAGACCGGATGAGATTCCCGAGTTCATCGAACACTGAAGCTTTCTTT. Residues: CASSIDRMRFPSSSNTEAFF.

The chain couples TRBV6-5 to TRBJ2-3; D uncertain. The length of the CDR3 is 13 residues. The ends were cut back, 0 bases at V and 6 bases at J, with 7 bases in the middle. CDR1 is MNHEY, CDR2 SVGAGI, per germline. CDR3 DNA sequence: TGTGCCAGCAGTTACTCCGAGAGGGATACGCAGTATTTT. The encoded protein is CASSYSERDTQYF.

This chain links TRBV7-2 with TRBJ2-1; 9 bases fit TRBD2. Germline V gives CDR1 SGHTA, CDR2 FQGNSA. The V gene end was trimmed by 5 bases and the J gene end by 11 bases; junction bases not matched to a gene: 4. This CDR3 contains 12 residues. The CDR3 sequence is CASSTSGPKQFF. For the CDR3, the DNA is TGTGCCAGCAGCACTAGCGGGCCCAAGCAGTTCTTC.

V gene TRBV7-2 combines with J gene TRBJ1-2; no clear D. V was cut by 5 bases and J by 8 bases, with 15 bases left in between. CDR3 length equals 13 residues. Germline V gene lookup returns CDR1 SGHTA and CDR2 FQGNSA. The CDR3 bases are TGTGCCAGCAGCCCAACTTCGGATACCGGCTACACCTTC. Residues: CASSPTSDTGYTF.

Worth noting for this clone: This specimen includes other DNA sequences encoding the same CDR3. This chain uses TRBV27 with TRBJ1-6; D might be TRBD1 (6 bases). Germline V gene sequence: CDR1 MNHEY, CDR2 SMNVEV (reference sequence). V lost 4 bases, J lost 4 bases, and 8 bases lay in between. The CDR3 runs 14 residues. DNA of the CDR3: TGTGCCAGCAGTTCAGGACAGTATAATTCACCCCTCCACTTT. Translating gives CASSSGQYNSPLHF.

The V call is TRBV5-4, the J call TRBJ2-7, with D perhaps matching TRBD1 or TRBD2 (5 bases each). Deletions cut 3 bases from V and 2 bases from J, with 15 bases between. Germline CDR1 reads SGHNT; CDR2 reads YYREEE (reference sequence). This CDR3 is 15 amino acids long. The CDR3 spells CASSSPGPPTYEQYF. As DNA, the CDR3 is TGTGCCAGCAGCTCGCCGGGACCCCCGACCTACGAGCAGTACTTC.

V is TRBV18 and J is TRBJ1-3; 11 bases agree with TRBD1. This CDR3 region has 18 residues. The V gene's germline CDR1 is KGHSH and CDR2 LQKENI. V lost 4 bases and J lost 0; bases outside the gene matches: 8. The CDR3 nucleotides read TGTGCCAGCTCACAAGGAGGACAGGGGGCTGGCTCTGGAAACACCATATATTTT. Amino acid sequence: CASSQGGQGAGSGNTIYF.

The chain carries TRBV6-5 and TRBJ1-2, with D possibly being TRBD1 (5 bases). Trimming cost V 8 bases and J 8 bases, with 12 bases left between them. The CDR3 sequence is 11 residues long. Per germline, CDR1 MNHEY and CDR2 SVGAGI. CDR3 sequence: CASAGPTGYTF. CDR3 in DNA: TGTGCCAGCGCGGGACCGACGGGCTACACCTTC.

CDR3 sequence (DNA): TGTGCCAGCAGCTTAAATCTGGGGCCGGGCACAGATACGCAGTATTTT. Its translation is CASSLNLGPGTDTQYF. The chain links TRBV7-3 to TRBJ2-3; D is perhaps TRBD1 (5 bases). Germline V lookup: CDR1 SGHTA, CDR2 FQGTGA. The CDR3 is 16 amino acids. Trimming stripped 1 base from V and 1 base from J, with 12 bases between.